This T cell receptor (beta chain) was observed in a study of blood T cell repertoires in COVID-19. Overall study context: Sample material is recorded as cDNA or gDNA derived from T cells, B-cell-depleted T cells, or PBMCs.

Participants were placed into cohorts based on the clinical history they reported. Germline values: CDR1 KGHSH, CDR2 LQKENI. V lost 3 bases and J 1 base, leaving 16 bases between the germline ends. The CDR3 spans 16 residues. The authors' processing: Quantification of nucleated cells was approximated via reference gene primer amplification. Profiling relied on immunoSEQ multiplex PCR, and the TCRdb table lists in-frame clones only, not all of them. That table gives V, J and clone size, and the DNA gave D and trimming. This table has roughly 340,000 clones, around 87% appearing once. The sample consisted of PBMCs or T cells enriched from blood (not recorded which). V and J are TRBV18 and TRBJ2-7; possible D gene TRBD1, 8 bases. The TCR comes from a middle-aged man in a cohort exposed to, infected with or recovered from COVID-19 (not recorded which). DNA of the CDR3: TGTGCCAGCTCACCCAGAAGCGGGGACAGGTCCTACGAGCAGTACTTC. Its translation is CASSPRSGDRSYEQYF.